The present TCR beta chain was sequenced within a study of identical twins. General study results and limits: There was more out-of-frame TCR alpha sharing in monozygotic twins than models estimated. The analysis was cross-sectional rather than longitudinal within donors.

Template switching introduced a universal primer site, and the cDNA bore unique molecular identifiers. TCRdb ran MiXCR on the 5' RACE reads and lists one entry per CDR3 protein. Here the sample spans hundreds of thousands of distinct CDR3 sequences, about 7.3% being singletons. The germline V gene has CDR1 MNHEY and CDR2 SMNVEV (reference sequence). The length of the CDR3 is 15 residues. V lost 5 bases to trimming and J lost 6 bases, with 17 bases between them. With regard to this clonotype: Antigen specificity is unknown.

The data were also submitted as part of a second study, on yellow fever vaccine responses in identical twins. According to that study: Reportedly, the T cell response mounted by twins to vaccine seemed partly convergent, partly personalized.

Sequenced: memory (CD45RO+) T cells sorted from blood. This chain connects TRBV27 to TRBJ2-1; TRBD2 might be the D (7 bases). The TCR was taken from a woman aged 18-29 years in good health. DNA of the CDR3: TGTGCCAGCAGTCCGTCATGGCGGGGGCTCAATGAGCAGTTCTTC. This gives the protein CASSPSWRGLNEQFF.